These 13 T cell receptor beta chains were sequenced from one sample in a study of blood T cell repertoires in COVID-19. TCRdb's table, derived via immunoSEQ multiplex PCR, lists solely in-frame clones and lacks some. Found here are about 200,000 clones, 92% of them singletons; the top ten hold more than 0.7%. Source material: peripheral blood. These receptors all come from a man aged 60 to 69 with COVID-19, enrolled during active disease.

The V gene is TRBV11-2, the J gene TRBJ1-3; 7 bases align to TRBD1. The trim removed 5 bases at V and 4 bases at J, leaving 2 bases unmatched. Germline CDR1 and CDR2: SGHAT and FQNNGV. The CDR3 consists of 13 residues. In nucleotides, the CDR3 is TGTGCCAGCAGCGCAGGGGGAGGAAACACCATATATTTT. Protein: CASSAGGGNTIYF.

The chain employs TRBV2 and TRBJ2-7; TRBD1 aligns across 9 bases. This CDR3 spans 15 amino acids. Looked up from germline, CDR1 is SNHLY and CDR2 is FYNNEI. J gave up 4 bases and V 6 bases, and 10 bases lay outside the gene matches. The chain's CDR3 is CASRGTGQGTYEQYF. The CDR3 DNA sequence: TGTGCCAGCAGAGGGACAGGGCAGGGTACTTACGAGCAGTACTTC.

This chain joins TRBV28 and TRBJ1-1; the match to TRBD1 covers 8 bases. The germline gives CDR1 MDHEN, CDR2 SYDVKM. This CDR3 has 15 amino acids. V was pared by 2 bases and J by 2 bases, with 4 bases of the junction left unmatched. The CDR3 loop reads CASSLPGGGNTEAFF. The CDR3 nucleotides are TGTGCCAGCAGTTTACCAGGGGGCGGTAACACTGAAGCTTTCTTT. The complete variable domain, with remaining parts taken from reference TRBV28 and TRBJ1-1, reads DVKVTQSSRYLVKRTGEKVFLECVQDMDHENMFWYRQDPGLGLRLIYFSYDVKMKEKGDIPEGYSVSREKKERFSLILESASTNQTSMYLCASSLPGGGNTEAFFGQGTRLTVV.

The chain couples TRBV5-1 to TRBJ2-7, with 11 bases identical to TRBD1. The CDR3 covers 18 residues. Germline assignment: CDR1 SGHRS and CDR2 YFSETQ. J gave up 0 bases and V 2 bases, and 10 bases lay outside the gene matches. The CDR3 bases are TGCGCCAGCAGCTTCTATGCCGGGACAGGGGGGAGCTCCTACGAGCAGTACTTC. This codes for CASSFYAGTGGSSYEQYF. Full variable domain (outside the CDR3, taken from reference TRBV5-1 and TRBJ2-7): KAGVTQTPRYLIKTRGQQVTLSCSPISGHRSVSWYQQTPGQGLQFLFEYFSETQRNKGNFPGRFSGRQFSNSRSEMNVSTLELGDSALYLCASSFYAGTGGSSYEQYFGPGTRLTVT.

This rearrangement joins TRBV10-2 to TRBJ1-2, with 7 positions matching TRBD1. The germline gives CDR1 WSHSY, CDR2 SAAADI. V shed 3 bases and J 3 bases; nucleotides not matched to a gene: 7. There are 15 residues in the CDR3. The CDR3: CASSDRRGNHYGYTF. CDR3 nucleotide sequence: TGCGCCAGCAGTGACCGCAGGGGGAATCACTATGGCTACACCTTC.

The V call is TRBV28, the J call TRBJ1-5, with a possible D match to TRBD1 (5 bases). CDR1 is MDHEN and CDR2 is SYDVKM in the germline V gene. V was clipped by 2 bases and J by 6 bases, with 14 bases between them. The length of the CDR3 is 15 residues. CDR3 loop: CASSLAGRLVQPQHF. CDR3 DNA: TGTGCCAGCAGTTTAGCAGGGCGCCTGGTTCAGCCCCAGCATTTT.

CDR3 bases: TGTGCCAGCAGTTACCCCGAGGCCCTTTCCGAGCAGTACTTC. The encoded protein is CASSYPEALSEQYF. J is TRBJ2-7 and V is TRBV6-6, with D unresolved. This CDR3 is built from 14 residues. Per germline, CDR1 MNHNY and CDR2 SVGAGI (reference sequence). V lost 2 bases to trimming and J lost 6 bases, with 14 bases between them.

The gene calls are TRBV28 and TRBJ1-5; D is undetermined. The ends were cut back, 6 bases at V and 3 bases at J, with 6 bases in the middle. Germline values: CDR1 MDHEN, CDR2 SYDVKM. The CDR3 is made up of 12 amino acids. The CDR3 loop reads CASSQSNQPQHF. Written as DNA, the CDR3 is TGTGCCAGCAGCCAATCCAATCAGCCCCAGCATTTT.

In its sample, this clone was seen once. The V gene is TRBV5-4, the J gene TRBJ2-7, with a possible D match to TRBD2 (5 bases). Germline loops: CDR1 SGHNT, CDR2 YYREEE (reference sequence). The CDR3 loop spans 15 amino acids. Deletions cut 2 bases from V and 0 bases from J, with 12 bases between. The CDR3 is CASSFVTGSSYEQYF. DNA for the CDR3: TGTGCCAGCAGCTTCGTCACGGGGAGCTCCTACGAGCAGTACTTC. Combining the CDR3 with reference TRBV5-4 and TRBJ2-7 gives the whole variable domain ETGVTQSPTHLIKTRGQQVTLRCSSQSGHNTVSWYQQALGQGPQFIFQYYREEENGRGNFPPRFSGLQFPNYSSELNVNALELDDSALYLCASSFVTGSSYEQYFGPGTRLTVT.

The chain recombines TRBV18 with TRBJ2-3, with 10 bases lining up with TRBD2. The germline V gene has CDR1 KGHSH and CDR2 LQKENI. The CDR3 has 16 residues. The trim removed 3 bases at V and 4 bases at J, leaving 7 bases unmatched. The chain's CDR3 is CASSPGLAIVADTQYF. The CDR3 DNA sequence: TGTGCCAGCTCACCGGGACTAGCGATTGTGGCAGATACGCAGTATTTT.

The chain employs TRBV2 and TRBJ1-1, with D perhaps TRBD1 (6 bases). The V gene's germline CDR1 is SNHLY and CDR2 FYNNEI. Trimming stripped 11 bases from V and 0 bases from J, with 13 bases between. There are 13 residues in the CDR3. In DNA form, the CDR3 reads TGTGCCGGTCACAGGGAGATGAACACTGAAGCTTTCTTT. Translating it yields CAGHREMNTEAFF.

This chain links TRBV5-1 with TRBJ2-6; the D gene is possibly TRBD1 (5 bases). The CDR3 totals 18 residues. V was cut by 1 base and J by 0 bases, with 14 bases left in between. Germline assignment: CDR1 SGHRS and CDR2 YFSETQ. CDR3: CASSLRQFRNSGANVLTF. The CDR3 bases are TGCGCCAGCAGCTTGAGACAGTTCAGGAACTCTGGGGCCAACGTCCTGACTTTC.

The rearrangement links TRBV12-3 or TRBV12-4 to TRBJ1-2, with D possibly being TRBD1 (6 bases). The CDR3 has 13 amino acids. With 3 bases removed from V and 5 bases from J, the gap between germline ends came to 10 bases. As DNA, the CDR3 is TGTGCCAGCAGTTTTGGACAGAAGTATGGCTACACCTTC. This sequence encodes CASSFGQKYGYTF.